Listed below are T cell receptor beta chains from one sample, sequenced in a study of PD-1 blockade in classical Hodgkin lymphoma. The data were produced by immunoSEQ multiplex PCR, yet TCRdb's version contains in-frame clones alone and is incomplete. The repertoire holds under 40,000 clones, with 88% as singletons. The sequencing sample was made of CD4+ T cells from blood. Receptors originate from a human donor with classical Hodgkin lymphoma. Each CDR3 is given with its conserved first and last residue. The D gene is left open where the match is weak. Clone size, where shown, is once, few, many, or a class for clones that have expanded.

TRBJ2-7 | - | once | TRBV19 | TGTGCCAGTAGTACGACTAGCTACGAGCAGTACTTC | CASSTTSYEQYF
TRBJ1-5 | - | - | TRBV18 | TGTGCCAGCTCACCATGGCCGCGGCAGCCCCAGCATTTT | CASSPWPRQPQHF
TRBJ1-2 | TRBD1 | - | TRBV28 | TGTGCCAGCAGTCACTTGACAGGGGGCGCTGACTATGGCTACACCTTC | CASSHLTGGADYGYTF
TRBJ2-1 | TRBD2 | - | TRBV11-2 | TGTGCCAGCAGCTTTAGCGGGAGCGAGTTCTTC | CASSFSGSEFF
TRBJ1-1 | TRBD1 | - | TRBV7-2 | TGTGCCAGCAGCACCCAGTCCAGGACAGGACTTTACATGAACACTGAAGCTTTCTTT | CASSTQSRTGLYMNTEAFF
TRBJ2-3 | TRBD2 | - | TRBV28 | TGTGCCAGCAGCCCCGTCGGGGGGGCCACAGATACGCAGTATTTT | CASSPVGGATDTQYF
TRBJ2-7 | TRBD1 | - | TRBV27 | TGTGCCAGCAGTCCGGACAGGGGCGGTGAGCAGTACTTC | CASSPDRGGEQYF
TRBJ2-1 | - | - | TRBV6-1 | TGTGCCAGCGGGGTTCAGGGGTATGAGCAGTTCTTC | CASGVQGYEQFF
TRBJ1-1 | - | - | TRBV28 | TGTGCCAGCAGGACGGGGTTCCAAGCTTTCTTT | CASRTGFQAFF
TRBJ1-2 | TRBD1 | - | TRBV5-1 | TGCGCCAGCAGCTGGAGGGACAGGATCTTGGACGCTAACGGCTACACCTTC | CASSWRDRILDANGYTF
TRBJ1-1 | TRBD1 | few | TRBV7-9 | TGTGCCAGCAGCTTGGTTGCCCCCTCGACAGGGGAAGTTGAAGCTTTCTTT | CASSLVAPSTGEVEAFF
TRBJ1-4 | - | - | TRBV4-1 | TGCGCCAGCAGCCAAGGGACAAGTGACAGCTCGTTTGAAAAACTGTTTTTT | CASSQGTSDSSFEKLFF
TRBJ1-4 | - | - | TRBV28 | TGTGCCAGCAGCAAGTCCGGACTACTTGAAAAACTGTTTTTT | CASSKSGLLEKLFF
TRBJ1-4 | - | - | TRBV7-2 | TGTGCCAGCAGCTTAGCCCTGGACGAAAAACTGTTTTTT | CASSLALDEKLFF
TRBJ1-4 | - | - | TRBV5-1 | TGCGCCAGCTTCCCATCGCCTCACAGGGTCGGGGACGAAAAACTGTTTTTT | CASFPSPHRVGDEKLFF
TRBJ1-2 | TRBD1 | - | TRBV6-6 | TGTGCCAGCAGTTATACGACAGGGGAGGTCTATGGCTACACCTTC | CASSYTTGEVYGYTF
TRBJ1-5 | - | - | TRBV28 | TGTGCCAGCAGTTACGGGGGCCGCAATCAGCCCCAGCATTTT | CASSYGGRNQPQHF
TRBJ2-1 | - | - | TRBV11-2 | TGTGCCAGCACGGCGGCAGGCAATGAGCAGTTCTTC | CASTAAGNEQFF
TRBJ2-7 | TRBD2 | - | TRBV28 | TGTGCCAGCCAAGGCGGGAGTGGTAGTAGGGAGCAGTACTTC | CASQGGSGSREQYF
TRBJ1-2 | - | - | TRBV28 | TGTGCCAGCAGTTTATGGGGCTCGGGCAATGGCTACACCTTC | CASSLWGSGNGYTF
TRBJ1-1 | - | once | TRBV9 | TGTGCCAGCGGGAAGGGCAGGGACACTGAAGCTTTCTTT | CASGKGRDTEAFF
TRBJ1-1 | - | few | TRBV10-3 | TGTGCCATCAGTGAGAAGGGGCAGGGGAAAGCTTTCTTT | CAISEKGQGKAFF
TRBJ2-3 | - | - | TRBV4-1 | TGCGCCAGCAGCCATCAATTAGCGGAACGCACAGATACGCAGTATTTT | CASSHQLAERTDTQYF
TRBJ1-1 | TRBD1 | - | TRBV15 | TGTGCCACCAGCAGAGGGACAGGGGGCCGAGAGGCTTTCTTT | CATSRGTGGREAFF
TRBJ2-2 | - | - | TRBV2 | TGTGCCAGCGGAGAGGGACCGAACACCGGGGAGCTGTTTTTT | CASGEGPNTGELFF